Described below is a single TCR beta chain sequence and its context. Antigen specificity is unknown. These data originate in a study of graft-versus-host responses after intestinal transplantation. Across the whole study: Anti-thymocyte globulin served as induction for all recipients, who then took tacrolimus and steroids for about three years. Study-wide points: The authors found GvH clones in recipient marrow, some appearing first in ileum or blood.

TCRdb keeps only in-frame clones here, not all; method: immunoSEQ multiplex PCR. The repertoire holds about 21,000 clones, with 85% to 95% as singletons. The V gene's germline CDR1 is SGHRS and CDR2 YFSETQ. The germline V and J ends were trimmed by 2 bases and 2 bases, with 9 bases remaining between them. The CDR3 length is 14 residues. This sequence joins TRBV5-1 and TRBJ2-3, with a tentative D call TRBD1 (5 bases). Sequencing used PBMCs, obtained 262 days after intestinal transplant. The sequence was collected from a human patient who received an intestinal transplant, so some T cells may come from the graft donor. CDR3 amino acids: CASSLARVTDTQYF. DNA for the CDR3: TGCGCCAGCAGCTTAGCCAGGGTCACAGATACGCAGTATTTT.